This T cell receptor beta chain was recorded in a study of siplizumab effects on memory and regulatory T cells. Study observations and caveats: Mapping to unstimulated subsets was achieved for only a minor fraction of alloreactive clones. The authors did not confirm suppressive function in proliferating Tregs from siplizumab cultures. Naive T cells seemed more diverse than memory cells and seemed major alloresponse contributors.

About 10^5 TCR templates were assayed per sample. Only in-frame clones appear in the TCRdb table, and some are missing; sequencing was by immunoSEQ multiplex PCR. The table has about 40,000 clones, roughly 90% seen once; the top ten hold roughly 0.25%. The germline V and J ends were trimmed by 2 bases and 2 bases, with 13 bases remaining between them. Germline CDR1 MNHEY, CDR2 SMNVEV (reference sequence). The CDR3 loop spans 15 amino acids. With respect to this clone: Its antigen is undetermined.

This receptor was taken from a human donor in good health. Sample: naive CD4+ T cells sorted from blood. V gene TRBV27 combines with J gene TRBJ2-7; D unresolved. The CDR3 here is CASSLTAVGTYEQYF. The CDR3 DNA is TGTGCCAGCAGTTTAACCGCCGTGGGTACCTACGAGCAGTACTTC.